These 18 T cell receptor beta chains were all obtained from the same sample, sequenced in a study of T cell responses to AZD1222 COVID-19 vaccine. Sequencing was performed with immunoSEQ multiplex PCR; in TCRdb, only in-frame clones are kept and a portion is missing. The sample comprises 100,000 to 150,000 clones, over 75% of which are singletons, and around 5.8% rests with the top ten. This sample comprised peripheral blood, obtained on day 0 of AZD1222 vaccination. These receptors were collected from an adult in good health.

The CDR3 region has the DNA TGTGCCAGCAGTGAGGACCGAGCGGGGGGACCCGGGGAGCTGTTTTTT. Translated, it gives CASSEDRAGGPGELFF. The chain employs TRBV2 and TRBJ2-2; TRBD2 agrees at 9 bases. The V gene end was trimmed by 3 bases and the J gene end by 6 bases; junction bases not matched to a gene: 8. CDR3 length equals 16 residues. CDR1 is SNHLY, CDR2 FYNNEI, per germline.

The chain employs TRBV28 and TRBJ1-3, with D unclear. The CDR3 extends over 14 amino acids. V gave up 8 bases and J gave up 0 bases, with 11 bases separating them. CDR1 MDHEN and CDR2 SYDVKM come from the germline V gene. This chain's CDR3 is CASAARFSGNTIYF. The CDR3 DNA sequence: TGTGCCAGCGCTGCTCGCTTCTCTGGAAACACCATATATTTT.

V and J are TRBV7-2 and TRBJ2-7; D is possibly TRBD1 (6 bases). Germline CDR1 SGHTA, CDR2 FQGNSA. The CDR3 spans 17 residues. Trimming stripped 0 bases from V and 1 base from J, with 16 bases between. The CDR3 nucleotides read TGTGCCAGCAGCTTAGCAGGTTCGGCAGGGGATTCCTACGAGCAGTACTTC. Translating gives CASSLAGSAGDSYEQYF.

This chain joins TRBV7-2 and TRBJ1-6; D might be TRBD1 (5 bases). Trimming left V 6 bases short and J 6 bases short, with 15 bases between. Germline CDR1 is SGHTA and CDR2 is FQGNSA. This CDR3 region has 15 residues. CDR3 loop: CASRPDWTLNSPLHF. The DNA of the CDR3 is TGTGCCAGCAGGCCGGACTGGACACTTAATTCACCCCTCCACTTT.

The chain combines TRBV30 with TRBJ1-5; no definite D call. Trimming shortened V by 4 bases and J by 2 bases, and 6 bases separated the two germline ends. CDR3 length: 12 residues. Looked up from germline, CDR1 is GTSNPN and CDR2 is SVGIG (reference sequence). CDR3: CAWTVGNQPQHF. CDR3 sequence (DNA): TGTGCCTGGACAGTGGGCAATCAGCCCCAGCATTTT. The full variable domain, with the rest looked up from reference TRBV30 and TRBJ1-5, is SQTIHQWPATLVQPVGSPLSLECTVEGTSNPNLYWYRQAAGRGLQLLFYSVGIGQISSEVPQNLSASRPQDRQFILSSKKLLLSDSGFYLCAWTVGNQPQHFGDGTRLSIL.

This rearrangement joins TRBV27 to TRBJ1-1; possibly TRBD1 for D (5 bases). V lost 4 bases and J lost 4, with 13 bases in between. The CDR3 sequence is 14 residues long. Germline V CDR1 and CDR2: MNHEY, SMNVEV (reference sequence). The DNA of the CDR3 is TGTGCCAGCAGTTACTACGGTGGGGGCACTGAAGCTTTCTTT. It encodes CASSYYGGGTEAFF.

The V and J genes are TRBV11-2 and TRBJ2-1, with TRBD2 identical over 9 bases. J gave up 7 bases and V 3 bases, and 7 bases lay outside the gene matches. There are 15 residues in the CDR3. The germline CDR1 and CDR2 sequences are SGHAT and FQNNGV. The CDR3 sequence is CASSLRTSESNEQFF. CDR3 nucleotide sequence: TGTGCCAGCAGCTTGAGGACTAGCGAGAGTAATGAGCAGTTCTTC.

This clone has only one observation. The chain joins TRBV5-1 to TRBJ1-6; D not resolved. The CDR3 spans 15 residues. Germline CDR1 and CDR2: SGHRS and YFSETQ. Trimming pared 1 base from V and 5 bases from J, leaving 10 bases between. The CDR3: CASSLSNSHNSPLHF. Here the CDR3 DNA reads TGCGCCAGCAGCTTGTCCAACAGCCATAATTCACCCCTCCACTTT.

J is TRBJ1-5 and V is TRBV23-1, with D unclear. TRBV23-1 is labeled an ORF, and its function is uncertain. V was trimmed by 2 bases and J by 0 bases, leaving 11 bases between them. There are 16 residues in the CDR3. CDR3 amino acids: CASSQQELYSNQPQHF. DNA for the CDR3: TGCGCCAGCAGTCAACAAGAACTCTATAGCAATCAGCCCCAGCATTTT.

V is TRBV6-6 and J is TRBJ1-2; D may be TRBD1 (5 bases). Per germline, CDR1 MNHNY and CDR2 SVGAGI (reference sequence). V lost 6 bases to trimming and J lost 3 bases, with 14 bases between them. CDR3 length equals 14 residues. In nucleotides, the CDR3 is TGTGCCAGCAGAATAGGGGAAGAGTACTATGGCTACACCTTC. It translates to CASRIGEEYYGYTF.

The V and J genes are TRBV5-1 and TRBJ1-1; D is unresolved. The CDR3 runs to 15 residues. Deletions cut 2 bases from V and 1 base from J, with 12 bases between. Germline V CDR1 and CDR2: SGHRS, YFSETQ. The CDR3 loop is CASSFLEISNTEAFF. The DNA for the CDR3 is TGCGCCAGCAGCTTTCTGGAGATCTCGAACACTGAAGCTTTCTTT.

This clone was seen only once. This rearrangement joins TRBV27 to TRBJ2-7; no clear D. Trimming took off 3 bases at V and 6 bases at J, with 6 bases between the two ends. Germline V gives CDR1 MNHEY, CDR2 SMNVEV (reference sequence). The CDR3 is 11 amino acids. In DNA, the CDR3 is TGTGCCAGCAGTTTTAGGAGCGAGCAGTACTTC. This sequence encodes CASSFRSEQYF.

The count of this clone is one. V and J are TRBV6-5 and TRBJ2-5, with 8 bases matching TRBD2. The CDR3 is made up of 14 amino acids. The ends lost 6 bases at V and 4 bases at J; junction bases unmatched: 7. Germline lookup yields CDR1 MNHEY and CDR2 SVGAGI. The CDR3 bases are TGTGCCAGCAGAGCAGCGGGAGTGGGAGAGACCCAGTACTTC. This translates into CASRAAGVGETQYF.

The sample holds one count of this clone. The V gene is TRBV19, the J gene TRBJ1-3, with D unresolved. This CDR3 has 16 residues. CDR1 and CDR2 (germline): LNHDA, SQIVND (reference sequence). V lost 1 base and J 0 bases, leaving 10 bases between the germline ends. The CDR3 DNA follows: TGTGCCAGTAGTATAGGCCGACGAAGCTCTGGAAACACCATATATTTT. Translated, it gives CASSIGRRSSGNTIYF.

This clone was counted a few times. V is TRBV6-5 and J is TRBJ1-5; D perhaps matches TRBD1 (5 bases). Per the germline V gene, CDR1 is MNHEY and CDR2 is SVGAGI. CDR3 length: 15 amino acids. Trimming took off 0 bases at V and 3 bases at J, with 9 bases between the two ends. The CDR3 is CASSYSRQSNQPQHF. Written as DNA, the CDR3 is TGTGCCAGCAGTTACTCGAGACAGTCCAATCAGCCCCAGCATTTT.

The chain carries TRBV19 and TRBJ2-5; D not certain. CDR1 is LNHDA and CDR2 is SQIVND in the germline V gene (reference sequence). This CDR3 region has 13 residues. Trimming removed 4 bases from V and 8 bases from J, with 14 bases in between. CDR3 sequence (DNA): TGTGCCAGTAGTACCAACCACCAAGGTACCCAGTACTTC. It translates to CASSTNHQGTQYF.

The V and J genes are TRBV4-2 and TRBJ1-4, with TRBD1 matching over 7 bases. The V and J ends lost 3 bases and 7 bases, in that order; junction bases with no gene match: 2. The V gene's germline CDR1 is LGHNA and CDR2 YNFKEQ. This CDR3 is 13 amino acids long. The CDR3 protein is CASSQTGSEKLFF. CDR3 DNA: TGTGCCAGCAGCCAGACAGGGTCTGAAAAACTGTTTTTT.

This chain uses TRBV29-1 with TRBJ1-2; no clear D gene. V was cut by 4 bases and J by 4 bases, with 10 bases left in between. The germline V gene has CDR1 SQVTM and CDR2 ANQGSEA. This CDR3 is built from 12 residues. CDR3 sequence (DNA): TGCAGCGTTGTCGGGAGAGGCTATGGCTACACCTTC. Protein sequence: CSVVGRGYGYTF. Full variable domain (outside the CDR3, taken from reference TRBV29-1 and TRBJ1-2): SAVISQKPSRDICQRGTSLTIQCQVDSQVTMMFWYRQQPGQSLTLIATANQGSEATYESGFVIDKFPISRPNLTFSTLTVSNMSPEDSSIYLCSVVGRGYGYTFGSGTRLTVV.